This TCR beta chain was obtained from a study of regulatory T cells in long-lasting Graves disease. Study results and caveats: Favoring TRBV28, TRBJ1-2 and TRBJ2-5 was a feature seen in persistent disease. Sharing of public clonotypes was greater in persistent patients (under 3,000) than in new patients (roughly 1,000). TCR diversity was lower in persistent Graves' patients (versus newly diagnosed ones). The researchers studied only peripheral blood, not thyroid tissue.

Stated time point: persistent/refractory GD, antithyroid drugs over 5 years with positive TRAb. PBMCs were the source of the RNA used for TCR sequencing. This clonotype was seen ten or more times. The antigen remains unidentified. Trimming cost V 2 bases and J 8 bases; bases outside gene matches: 8. The length of the CDR3 is 14 residues. CDR1 and CDR2 from the germline V gene are MNHEY and SVGEGT. Assembly of TCR beta libraries relied on iRepertoire HTBI primers together with Arm-PCR of CDR3 regions. TCRdb reanalysed the multiplex PCR reads using MiXCR and keeps one entry per CDR3 protein. There are roughly 500,000 distinct CDR3 sequences in the sample; under 25% occur only once, and about 7.8% lies in the top ten.

This clonotype was obtained from a female donor with Graves disease. The rearrangement links TRBV6-2 or TRBV6-3 to TRBJ1-2, with TRBD1 matching over 7 bases. The sequencing used peripheral blood mononuclear cells (PBMCs), collected when the disease was refractory, from a patient treated with antithyroid drugs. The DNA of the CDR3 is TGTGCCAGCAGTTACGCCAACGACAGGGACGGCTACACCTTC. Residues: CASSYANDRDGYTF.